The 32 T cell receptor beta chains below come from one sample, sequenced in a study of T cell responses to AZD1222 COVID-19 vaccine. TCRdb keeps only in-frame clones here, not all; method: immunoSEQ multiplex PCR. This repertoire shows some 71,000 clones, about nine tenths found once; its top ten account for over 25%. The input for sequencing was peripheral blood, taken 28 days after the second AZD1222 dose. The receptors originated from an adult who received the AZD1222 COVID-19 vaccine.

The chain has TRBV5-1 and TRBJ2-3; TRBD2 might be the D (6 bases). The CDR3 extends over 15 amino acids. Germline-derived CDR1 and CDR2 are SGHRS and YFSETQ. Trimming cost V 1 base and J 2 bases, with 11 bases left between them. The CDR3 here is CASSLSSGYTDTQYF. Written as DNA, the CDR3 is TGCGCCAGCAGCTTGTCAAGCGGGTACACAGATACGCAGTATTTT.

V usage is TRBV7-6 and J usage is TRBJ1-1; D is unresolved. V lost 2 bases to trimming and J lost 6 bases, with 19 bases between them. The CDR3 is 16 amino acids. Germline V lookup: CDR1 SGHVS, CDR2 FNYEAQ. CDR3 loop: CASSLQGPPGYAEAFF. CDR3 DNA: TGTGCCAGCAGCTTACAAGGGCCACCGGGTTATGCTGAAGCTTTCTTT.

CDR3 DNA: TGTGCCAGCAGCTCCCGGGACAGGGGACACGAGCAGTACTTC. This encodes CASSSRDRGHEQYF. The chain employs TRBV7-9 and TRBJ2-7; 10 bases fit TRBD1. The CDR3 spans 14 residues. CDR1 and CDR2 from the germline V gene are SEHNR and FQNEAQ (reference sequence). The V and J ends lost 4 bases and 5 bases, in that order; junction bases with no gene match: 5.

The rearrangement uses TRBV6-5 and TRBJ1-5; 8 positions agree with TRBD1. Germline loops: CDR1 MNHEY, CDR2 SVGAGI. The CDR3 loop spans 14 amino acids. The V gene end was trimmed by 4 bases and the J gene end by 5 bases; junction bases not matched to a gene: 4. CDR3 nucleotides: TGTGCCAGCAGTTCCGGACAGGGAGATCAGCCCCAGCATTTT. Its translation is CASSSGQGDQPQHF.

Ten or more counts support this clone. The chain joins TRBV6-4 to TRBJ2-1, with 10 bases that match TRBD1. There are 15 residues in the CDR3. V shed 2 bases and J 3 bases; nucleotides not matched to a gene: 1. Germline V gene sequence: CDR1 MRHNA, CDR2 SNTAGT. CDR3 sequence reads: CASSDGTGDYNEQFF. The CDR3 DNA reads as TGTGCCAGCAGTGACGGGACAGGGGACTACAATGAGCAGTTCTTC.

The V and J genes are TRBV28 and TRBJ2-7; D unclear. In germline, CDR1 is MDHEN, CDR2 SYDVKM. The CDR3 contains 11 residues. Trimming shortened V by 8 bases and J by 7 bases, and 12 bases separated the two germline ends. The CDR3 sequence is CASRSPREQYF. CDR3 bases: TGTGCCAGCCGCTCCCCCCGAGAGCAGTACTTC.

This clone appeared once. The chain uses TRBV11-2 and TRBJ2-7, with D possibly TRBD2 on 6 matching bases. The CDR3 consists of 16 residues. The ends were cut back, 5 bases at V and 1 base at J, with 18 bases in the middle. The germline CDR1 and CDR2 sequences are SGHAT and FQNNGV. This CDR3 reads CASSTIEGGPSYEQYF. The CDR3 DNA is TGTGCCAGCAGCACGATTGAAGGAGGGCCTTCCTACGAGCAGTACTTC.

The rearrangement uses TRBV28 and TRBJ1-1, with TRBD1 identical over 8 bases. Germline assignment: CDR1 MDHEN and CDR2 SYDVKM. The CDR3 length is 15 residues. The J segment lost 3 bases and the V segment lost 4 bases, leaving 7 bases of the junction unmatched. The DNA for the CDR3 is TGTGCCAGCAGTTCGACAGGGGTTTGGGACACTGAAGCTTTCTTT. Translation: CASSSTGVWDTEAFF.

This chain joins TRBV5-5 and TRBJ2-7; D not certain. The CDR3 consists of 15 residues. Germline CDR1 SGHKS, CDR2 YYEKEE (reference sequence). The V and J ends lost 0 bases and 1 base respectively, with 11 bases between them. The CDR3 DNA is TGTGCCAGCAGCTTGGCGGTCAGCCAGTCCTACGAGCAGTACTTC. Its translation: CASSLAVSQSYEQYF.

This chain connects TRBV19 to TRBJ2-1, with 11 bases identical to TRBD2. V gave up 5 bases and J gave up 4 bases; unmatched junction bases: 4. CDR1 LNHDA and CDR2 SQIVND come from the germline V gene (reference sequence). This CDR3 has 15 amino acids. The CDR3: CASSLLAGEYNEQFF. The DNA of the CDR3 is TGTGCCAGTAGTCTACTAGCGGGGGAATACAATGAGCAGTTCTTC.

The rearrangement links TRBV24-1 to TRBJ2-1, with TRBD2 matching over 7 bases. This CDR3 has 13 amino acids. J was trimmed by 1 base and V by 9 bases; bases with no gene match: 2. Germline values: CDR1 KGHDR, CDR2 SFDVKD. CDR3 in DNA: TGTGCCACCCGCGGGAGTTCCTACAATGAGCAGTTCTTC. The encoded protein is CATRGSSYNEQFF.

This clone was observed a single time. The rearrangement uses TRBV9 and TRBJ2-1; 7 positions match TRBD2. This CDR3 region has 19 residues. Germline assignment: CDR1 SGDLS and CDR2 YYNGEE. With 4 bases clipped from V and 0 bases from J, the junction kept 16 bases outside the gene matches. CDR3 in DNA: TGTGCCAGCAGCCTTAGATCGGGAGGAACCTCTAGCTCCTACAATGAGCAGTTCTTC. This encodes CASSLRSGGTSSSYNEQFF. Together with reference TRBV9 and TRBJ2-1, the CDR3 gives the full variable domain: DSGVTQTPKHLITATGQRVTLRCSPRSGDLSVYWYQQSLDQGLQFLIQYYNGEERAKGNILERFSAQQFPDLHSELNLSSLELGDSALYFCASSLRSGGTSSSYNEQFFGPGTRLTVL.

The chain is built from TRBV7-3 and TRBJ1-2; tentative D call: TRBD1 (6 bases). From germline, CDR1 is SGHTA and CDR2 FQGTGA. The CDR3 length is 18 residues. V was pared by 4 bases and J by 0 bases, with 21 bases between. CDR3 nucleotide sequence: TGTGCCAGCAGCTCCTCCGGACAGCCAGGACGTACTAACTATGGCTACACCTTC. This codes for CASSSSGQPGRTNYGYTF. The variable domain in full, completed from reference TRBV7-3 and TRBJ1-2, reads GAGVSQTPSNKVTEKGKYVELRCDPISGHTALYWYRQSLGQGPEFLIYFQGTGAADDSGLPNDRFFAVRPEGSVSTLKIQRTERGDSAVYLCASSSSGQPGRTNYGYTFGSGTRLTVV.

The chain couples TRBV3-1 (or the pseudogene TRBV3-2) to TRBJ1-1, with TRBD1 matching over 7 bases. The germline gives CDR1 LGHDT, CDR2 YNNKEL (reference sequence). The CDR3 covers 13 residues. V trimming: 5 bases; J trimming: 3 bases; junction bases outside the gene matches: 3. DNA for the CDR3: TGTGCCAGCAGCTCTACAGGGGACACTGAAGCTTTCTTT. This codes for CASSSTGDTEAFF.

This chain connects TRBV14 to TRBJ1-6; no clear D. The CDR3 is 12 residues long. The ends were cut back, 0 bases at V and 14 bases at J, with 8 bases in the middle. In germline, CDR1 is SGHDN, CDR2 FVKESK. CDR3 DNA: TGTGCCAGCAGCCAAGATCGGTTATCCCTCCACTTT. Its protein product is CASSQDRLSLHF.

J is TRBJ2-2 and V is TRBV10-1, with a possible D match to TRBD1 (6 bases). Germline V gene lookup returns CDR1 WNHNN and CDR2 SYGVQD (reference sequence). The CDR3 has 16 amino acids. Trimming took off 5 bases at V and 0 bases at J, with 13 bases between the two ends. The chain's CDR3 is CASSQIWGPNTGELFF. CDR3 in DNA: TGCGCCAGCAGTCAGATCTGGGGGCCGAACACCGGGGAGCTGTTTTTT.

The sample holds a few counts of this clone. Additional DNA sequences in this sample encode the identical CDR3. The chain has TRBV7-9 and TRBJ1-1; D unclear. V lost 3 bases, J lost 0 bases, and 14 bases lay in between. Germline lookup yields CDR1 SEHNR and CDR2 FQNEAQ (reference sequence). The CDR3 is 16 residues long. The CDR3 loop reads CASSLAGSPLNTEAFF. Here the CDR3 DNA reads TGTGCCAGCAGCTTGGCCGGCAGCCCGCTGAACACTGAAGCTTTCTTT.

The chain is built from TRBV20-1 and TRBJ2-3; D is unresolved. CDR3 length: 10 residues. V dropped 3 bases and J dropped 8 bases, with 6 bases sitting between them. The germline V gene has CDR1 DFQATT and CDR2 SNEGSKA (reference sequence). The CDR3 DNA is TGCAGTGCTAGTTTTGGTACGCAGTATTTT. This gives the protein CSASFGTQYF.

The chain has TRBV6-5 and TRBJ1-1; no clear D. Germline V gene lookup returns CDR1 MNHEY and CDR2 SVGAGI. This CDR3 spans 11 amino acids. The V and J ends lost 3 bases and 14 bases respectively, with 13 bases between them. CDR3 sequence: CASSYSRLTFF. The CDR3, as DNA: TGTGCCAGCAGTTATAGTCGCCTAACCTTCTTT.

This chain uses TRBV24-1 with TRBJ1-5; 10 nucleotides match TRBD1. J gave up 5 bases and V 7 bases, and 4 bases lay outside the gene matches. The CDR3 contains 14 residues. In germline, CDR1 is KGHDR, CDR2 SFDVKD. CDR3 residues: CATSRGQGDQPQHF. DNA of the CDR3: TGTGCCACCAGCCGAGGACAGGGGGATCAGCCCCAGCATTTT.

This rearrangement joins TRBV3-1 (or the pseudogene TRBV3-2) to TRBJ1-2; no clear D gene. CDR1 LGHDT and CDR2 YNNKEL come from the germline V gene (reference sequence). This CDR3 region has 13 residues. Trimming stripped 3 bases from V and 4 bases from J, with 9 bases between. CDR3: CASSQGEIYGYTF. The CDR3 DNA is TGTGCCAGCAGCCAGGGAGAGATCTATGGCTACACCTTC.

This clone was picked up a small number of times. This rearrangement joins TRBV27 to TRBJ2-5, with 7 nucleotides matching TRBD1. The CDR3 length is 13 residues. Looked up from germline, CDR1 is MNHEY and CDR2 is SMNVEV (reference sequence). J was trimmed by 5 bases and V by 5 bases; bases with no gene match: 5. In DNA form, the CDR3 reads TGTGCCAGCAGTATGGGACAGTTCGAGACCCAGTACTTC. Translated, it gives CASSMGQFETQYF.

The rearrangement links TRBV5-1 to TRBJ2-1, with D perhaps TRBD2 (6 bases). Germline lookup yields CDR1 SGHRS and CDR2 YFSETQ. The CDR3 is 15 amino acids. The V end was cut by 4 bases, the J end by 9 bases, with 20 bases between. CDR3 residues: CASSPRGRDSLEQFF. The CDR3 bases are TGCGCCAGCAGCCCCCGTGGGCGGGATAGTCTTGAGCAGTTCTTC.

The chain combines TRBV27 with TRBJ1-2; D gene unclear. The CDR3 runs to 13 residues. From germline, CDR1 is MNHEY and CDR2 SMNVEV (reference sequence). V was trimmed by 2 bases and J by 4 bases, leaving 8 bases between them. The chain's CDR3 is CASSLKGFYGYTF. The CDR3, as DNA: TGTGCCAGCAGTTTAAAGGGATTCTATGGCTACACCTTC.

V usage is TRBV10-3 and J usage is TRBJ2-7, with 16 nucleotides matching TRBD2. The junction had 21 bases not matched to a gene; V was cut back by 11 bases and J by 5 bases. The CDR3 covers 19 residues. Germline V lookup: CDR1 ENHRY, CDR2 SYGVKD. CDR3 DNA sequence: TGTGCCTCCACCCCTTACGGACAGGGACTAGCGGGAGGGATCAACGAGCAGTACTTC. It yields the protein CASTPYGQGLAGGINEQYF.

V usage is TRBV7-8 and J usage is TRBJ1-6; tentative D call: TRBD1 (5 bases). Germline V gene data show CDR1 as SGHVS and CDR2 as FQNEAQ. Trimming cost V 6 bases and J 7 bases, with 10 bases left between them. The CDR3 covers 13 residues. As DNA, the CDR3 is TGTGCCAGCAGGGACAACTGGAATTCACCCCTCCACTTT. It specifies CASRDNWNSPLHF.

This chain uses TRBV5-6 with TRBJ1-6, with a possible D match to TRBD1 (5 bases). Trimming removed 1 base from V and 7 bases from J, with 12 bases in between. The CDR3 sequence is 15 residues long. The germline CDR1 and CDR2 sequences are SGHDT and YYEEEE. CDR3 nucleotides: TGTGCCAGCAGCTTGCCGGGACTTCCGAATTCACCCCTCCACTTT. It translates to CASSLPGLPNSPLHF.

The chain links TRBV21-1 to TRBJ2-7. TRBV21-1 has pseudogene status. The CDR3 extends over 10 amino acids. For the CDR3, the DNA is TGTGCCAGCAGCCAATGGGAGCAGTACTTC. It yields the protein CASSQWEQYF.

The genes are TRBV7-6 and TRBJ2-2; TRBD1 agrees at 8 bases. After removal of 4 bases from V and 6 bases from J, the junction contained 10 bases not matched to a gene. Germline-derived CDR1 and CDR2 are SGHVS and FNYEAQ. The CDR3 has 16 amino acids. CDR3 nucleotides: TGTGCCAGCAGCTCCGACCTCATACAGGGGGCCGGGGAGCTGTTTTTT. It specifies CASSSDLIQGAGELFF.

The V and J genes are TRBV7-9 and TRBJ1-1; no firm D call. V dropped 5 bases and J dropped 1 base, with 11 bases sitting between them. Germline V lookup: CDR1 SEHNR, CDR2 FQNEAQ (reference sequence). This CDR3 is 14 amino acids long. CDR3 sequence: CASSRGQENTEAFF. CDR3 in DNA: TGTGCCAGCAGCCGCGGCCAGGAGAACACTGAAGCTTTCTTT.

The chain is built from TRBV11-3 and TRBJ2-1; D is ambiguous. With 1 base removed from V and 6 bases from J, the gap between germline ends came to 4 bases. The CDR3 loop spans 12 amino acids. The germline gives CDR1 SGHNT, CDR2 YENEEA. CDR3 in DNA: TGTGCCAGCAGCTTAGTTAGCAATGAGCAGTTCTTC. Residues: CASSLVSNEQFF.

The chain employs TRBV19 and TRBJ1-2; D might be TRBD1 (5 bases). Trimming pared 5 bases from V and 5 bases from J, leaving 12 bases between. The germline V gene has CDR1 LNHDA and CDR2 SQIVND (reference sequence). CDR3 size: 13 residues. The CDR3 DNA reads TGTGCCAGTAGTCGCCTGGAGGGGTATGGCTACACCTTC. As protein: CASSRLEGYGYTF.